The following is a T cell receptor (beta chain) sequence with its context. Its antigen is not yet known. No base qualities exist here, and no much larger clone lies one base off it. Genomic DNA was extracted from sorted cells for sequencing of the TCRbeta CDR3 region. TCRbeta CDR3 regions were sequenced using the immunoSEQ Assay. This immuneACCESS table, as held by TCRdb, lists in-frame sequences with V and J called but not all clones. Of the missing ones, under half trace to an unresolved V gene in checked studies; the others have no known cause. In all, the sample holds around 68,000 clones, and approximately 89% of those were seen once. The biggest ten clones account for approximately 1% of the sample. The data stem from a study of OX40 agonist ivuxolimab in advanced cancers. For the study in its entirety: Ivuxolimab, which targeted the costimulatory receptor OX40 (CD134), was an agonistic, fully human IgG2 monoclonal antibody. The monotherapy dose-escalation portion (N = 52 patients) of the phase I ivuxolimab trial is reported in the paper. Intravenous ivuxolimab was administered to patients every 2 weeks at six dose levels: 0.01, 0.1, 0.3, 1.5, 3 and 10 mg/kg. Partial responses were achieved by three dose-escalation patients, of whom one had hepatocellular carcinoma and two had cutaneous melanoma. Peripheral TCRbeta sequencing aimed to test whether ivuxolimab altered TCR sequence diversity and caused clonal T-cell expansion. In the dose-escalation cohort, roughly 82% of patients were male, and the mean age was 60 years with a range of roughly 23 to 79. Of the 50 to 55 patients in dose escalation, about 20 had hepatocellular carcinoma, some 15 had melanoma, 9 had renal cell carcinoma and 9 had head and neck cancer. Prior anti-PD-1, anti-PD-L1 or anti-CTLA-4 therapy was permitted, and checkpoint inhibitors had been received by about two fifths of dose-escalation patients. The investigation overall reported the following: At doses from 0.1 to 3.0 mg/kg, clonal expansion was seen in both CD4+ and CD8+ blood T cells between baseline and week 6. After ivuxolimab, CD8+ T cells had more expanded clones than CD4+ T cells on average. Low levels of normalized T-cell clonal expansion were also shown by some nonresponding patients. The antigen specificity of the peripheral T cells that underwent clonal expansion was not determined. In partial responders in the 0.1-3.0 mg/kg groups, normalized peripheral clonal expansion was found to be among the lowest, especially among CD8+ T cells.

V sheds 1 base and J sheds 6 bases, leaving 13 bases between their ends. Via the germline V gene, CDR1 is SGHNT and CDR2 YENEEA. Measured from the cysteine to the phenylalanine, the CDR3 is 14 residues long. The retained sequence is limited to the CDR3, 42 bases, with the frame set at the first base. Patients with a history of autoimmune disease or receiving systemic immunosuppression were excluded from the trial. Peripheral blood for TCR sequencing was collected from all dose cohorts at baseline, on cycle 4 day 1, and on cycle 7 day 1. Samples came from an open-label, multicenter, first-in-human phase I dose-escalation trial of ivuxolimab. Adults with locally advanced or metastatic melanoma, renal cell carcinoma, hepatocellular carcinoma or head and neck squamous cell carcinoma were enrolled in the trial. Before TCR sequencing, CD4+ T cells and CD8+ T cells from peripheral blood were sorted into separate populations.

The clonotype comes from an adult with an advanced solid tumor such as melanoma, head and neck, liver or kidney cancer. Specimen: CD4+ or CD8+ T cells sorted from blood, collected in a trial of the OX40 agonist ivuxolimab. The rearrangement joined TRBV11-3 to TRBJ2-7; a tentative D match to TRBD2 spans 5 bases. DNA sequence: TGTGCCAGCAGCTTAGTAGGAGGTTCGGGCGAGCAGTACTTC. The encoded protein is CASSLVGGSGEQYF.